A single sample gave rise to the 27 T cell receptor beta chains below, sequenced in a study of response to subunit inactivated influenza vaccine. TCRdb independently ran MiXCR on the RT-PCR reads; one entry per CDR3 protein. Counted here are about 540,000 distinct CDR3 sequences, under 25% occurring once; the ten biggest clones make up roughly 2.8%. This sample also appeared in a second study, on T cells expressing NK-cell markers. According to that study: The TCR beta cDNA came from 5'RACE template switching with UMIs.

Material: CD4+ T cells sorted from PBMCs, obtained approximately 12 days after vaccination. All receptors come from a man aged 50 or older who received an inactivated influenza vaccine.

The sample holds many counts of this clonotype. This chain links TRBV7-2 with TRBJ2-1; no firm D call. This CDR3 region has 14 residues. Germline lookup yields CDR1 SGHTA and CDR2 FQGNSA. Trimming removed 8 bases at V and 4 bases at J, with 15 bases between. CDR3 residues: CASGKGVNYNEQFF. In DNA, the CDR3 is TGTGCCAGCGGGAAAGGCGTGAATTACAATGAGCAGTTCTTC.

The J gene is TRBJ2-5, the V gene TRBV28; 9 bases are a match to TRBD1. Trimming removed 5 bases from V and 4 bases from J; junction bases left unmatched: 8. The V gene's germline CDR1 is MDHEN and CDR2 SYDVKM. CDR3 size: 15 residues. CDR3 sequence: CASSSYRGLGETQYF. CDR3 nucleotides: TGTGCCAGCAGTAGCTACAGGGGGCTGGGAGAGACCCAGTACTTC. Full variable domain (remainder filled in from reference TRBV28 and TRBJ2-5): DVKVTQSSRYLVKRTGEKVFLECVQDMDHENMFWYRQDPGLGLRLIYFSYDVKMKEKGDIPEGYSVSREKKERFSLILESASTNQTSMYLCASSSYRGLGETQYFGPGTRLLVL.

V is TRBV6-1 and J is TRBJ2-1; a possible D gene is TRBD2 (5 bases). The CDR3 spans 14 residues. Germline-derived CDR1 and CDR2 are MNHNS and SASEGT. Trimming removed 3 bases from V and 12 bases from J, with 18 bases in between. In nucleotides, the CDR3 is TGTGCCAGCAGTGACAGACCTAGCATTCCGGGGCAGTTCTTC. This gives the protein CASSDRPSIPGQFF.

This clonotype appeared a few times. The chain combines TRBV20-1 with TRBJ1-5, with a possible D match to TRBD1 (6 bases). Trimming left V 6 bases short and J 2 bases short, with 20 bases between. Germline V gives CDR1 DFQATT, CDR2 SNEGSKA (reference sequence). CDR3 length equals 16 residues. This CDR3 is CSAVGGVVAGNQPQHF. Here the CDR3 DNA reads TGCAGTGCCGTAGGGGGGGTCGTTGCTGGCAATCAGCCCCAGCATTTT.

The V call is TRBV29-1, the J call TRBJ2-7, with D perhaps matching TRBD1 (5 bases). V was trimmed by 4 bases and J by 5 bases, leaving 12 bases between them. CDR3 size: 12 residues. Germline V lookup: CDR1 SQVTM, CDR2 ANQGSEA. The CDR3 bases are TGCAGCGTTGGTAGGGGTGTCGACGAGCAGTACTTC. Its protein product is CSVGRGVDEQYF.

The rearrangement links TRBV7-8 to TRBJ1-1; TRBD1 matches at 9 bases. This CDR3 comprises 14 residues. J lost 4 bases, V lost 6 bases, and 6 bases had no gene match. Germline values: CDR1 SGHVS, CDR2 FQNEAQ. The CDR3 nucleotides are TGTGCCAGCAGAACCGGGACAGGGACCACTGAAGCTTTCTTT. Its translation: CASRTGTGTTEAFF.

This clonotype was detected many times. J is TRBJ2-7 and V is TRBV15; D not certain. The germline V and J ends were trimmed by 3 bases and 4 bases, with 10 bases remaining between them. The CDR3 is made up of 13 amino acids. Germline lookup yields CDR1 LNHNV and CDR2 YYDKDF (reference sequence). The CDR3 region is CATSRDPLYEQYF. The CDR3 bases are TGTGCCACCAGCAGGGACCCTCTATACGAGCAGTACTTC.

The V gene is TRBV20-1, the J gene TRBJ2-7; 11 bases match TRBD2. The germline gives CDR1 DFQATT, CDR2 SNEGSKA (reference sequence). Losses at the gene ends were 4 bases for V and 1 base for J; bases not matched to a gene: 3. The length of the CDR3 is 14 residues. The CDR3 is CSAMASGGSYEQYF. Here the CDR3 DNA reads TGCAGTGCTATGGCTAGCGGGGGGTCCTACGAGCAGTACTTC.

J is TRBJ1-4 and V is TRBV11-2; TRBD1 aligns across 11 bases. The germline V gene encodes CDR1 SGHAT and CDR2 FQNNGV. The CDR3 sequence is 15 residues long. With 3 bases clipped from V and 5 bases from J, the junction kept 2 bases outside the gene matches. CDR3 DNA sequence: TGTGCCAGCAGCTTGGGGACAGGGGGGAATGAAAAACTGTTTTTT. Amino acid sequence: CASSLGTGGNEKLFF.

This clonotype has just a few counts. The chain has TRBV3-1 and TRBJ2-2; D uncertain. The germline gives CDR1 LGHDT, CDR2 YNNKEL (reference sequence). The CDR3 runs 12 residues. The ends were cut back, 2 bases at V and 6 bases at J, with 4 bases in the middle. CDR3 loop: CASSQKAGELFF. CDR3 nucleotide sequence: TGTGCCAGCAGCCAAAAGGCCGGGGAGCTGTTTTTT.

The gene calls are TRBV4-1 and TRBJ2-7; 8 bases agree with TRBD2. The ends lost 3 bases at V and 4 bases at J; junction bases unmatched: 11. This CDR3 is 16 amino acids long. Germline CDR1 and CDR2: MGHRA and YSYEKL. CDR3 sequence (DNA): TGCGCCAGCAGCCATAGCCCCGTGCTAGCGGGTTACGAGCAGTACTTC. It encodes CASSHSPVLAGYEQYF.

The V gene is TRBV10-2, the J gene TRBJ1-6; D not certain. The CDR3 runs to 13 residues. V lost 0 bases and J lost 9, with 6 bases in between. CDR1 and CDR2 (germline): WSHSY, SAAADI. The CDR3 nucleotides read TGCGCCAGCAGTGAGTCAGGGAGTTCACCCCTCCACTTT. Protein: CASSESGSSPLHF.

This clonotype was seen a handful of times. The V call is TRBV20-1, the J call TRBJ1-2; no clear D gene. CDR1 and CDR2 from the germline V gene are DFQATT and SNEGSKA (reference sequence). This CDR3 spans 11 amino acids. The V end lost 1 base, the J end lost 6 bases, and 6 bases lay between the germline ends. Here the CDR3 reads CSARVVDGYTF. CDR3 DNA sequence: TGCAGTGCTAGAGTTGTTGATGGCTACACCTTC.

The gene calls are TRBV13 and TRBJ2-4; 8 nucleotides align to TRBD1. Germline V CDR1 and CDR2: PRHDT, FYEKMQ (reference sequence). The J segment lost 0 bases and the V segment lost 5 bases, leaving 9 bases of the junction unmatched. The CDR3 loop spans 17 amino acids. The CDR3 DNA reads as TGTGCCAGCAGCCTTTCGGGACAGGCTATAGCCAAAAACATTCAGTACTTC. Encoded protein: CASSLSGQAIAKNIQYF.

The table lists this clonotype with a few counts. The J gene is TRBJ2-1, the V gene TRBV28; possibly TRBD1 or TRBD2 for D (5 bases each). The CDR3 sequence is 13 residues long. V was clipped by 6 bases and J by 15 bases, with 21 bases between them. Germline CDR1 reads MDHEN; CDR2 reads SYDVKM. The CDR3 sequence: CASREDTGADAFF. The CDR3, as DNA: TGTGCCAGCAGGGAAGACACAGGAGCGGATGCGTTCTTC.

This clonotype has a handful of counts. This chain uses TRBV9 with TRBJ2-1; TRBD2 aligns across 14 bases. This CDR3 region has 19 residues. Germline CDR1 reads SGDLS; CDR2 reads YYNGEE. V trimming: 3 bases; J trimming: 1 base; junction bases outside the gene matches: 9. Here the CDR3 reads CASSASGTSGRTSYNEQFF. CDR3 DNA sequence: TGTGCCAGCAGCGCCTCCGGGACTAGCGGGAGAACTTCCTACAATGAGCAGTTCTTC.

This clonotype came up a few times. The chain has TRBV5-1 and TRBJ1-1, with a possible D match to TRBD1 (5 bases). CDR1 is SGHRS and CDR2 is YFSETQ in the germline V gene. CDR3 length: 16 amino acids. V was pared by 4 bases and J by 1 base, with 17 bases between. The CDR3 DNA follows: TGCGCCAGCAGCCCCGGGGCAGGGCTGGGGAACACTGAAGCTTTCTTT. It specifies CASSPGAGLGNTEAFF.

This clonotype was observed a single time. CDR3 bases: TGTGCCAGCAGCCCACCCGGACAGATCTCTGGGGCCAACGTCCTGACTTTC. Residues: CASSPPGQISGANVLTF. The chain carries TRBV5-4 and TRBJ2-6, with TRBD1 as a possible D gene (6 bases). The V end lost 4 bases, the J end lost 0 bases, and 14 bases lay between the germline ends. Germline V gene sequence: CDR1 SGHNT, CDR2 YYREEE (reference sequence). This CDR3 is built from 17 residues.

The chain joins TRBV6-2 or TRBV6-3 to TRBJ2-1; weak D call: TRBD2 (5 bases). The CDR3 is made up of 13 amino acids. Trimming took off 6 bases at V and 5 bases at J, with 11 bases between the two ends. Looked up from germline, CDR1 is MNHEY and CDR2 is SVGEGT. The CDR3 sequence: CASRGSADNEQFF. The CDR3 DNA sequence: TGTGCCAGCAGAGGTAGCGCCGACAATGAGCAGTTCTTC.

This clonotype came up a few times. The V and J genes are TRBV10-3 and TRBJ2-7; maybe TRBD1 (5 bases). Germline V gives CDR1 ENHRY, CDR2 SYGVKD. V shed 6 bases and J shed 1 base, with 10 bases lying between them. The CDR3 loop spans 13 amino acids. The CDR3 nucleotides are TGTGCCATCAGCCTCGACAGTTCCTACGAGCAGTACTTC. Protein sequence: CAISLDSSYEQYF.

A few counts support this clonotype. The chain is built from TRBV18 and TRBJ2-3; a possible D gene is TRBD2 (5 bases). The CDR3 has 14 amino acids. Germline lookup yields CDR1 KGHSH and CDR2 LQKENI. Trimming pared 3 bases from V and 6 bases from J, leaving 13 bases between. The CDR3 sequence is CASSPQWTRDTQYF. CDR3 in DNA: TGTGCCAGCTCACCCCAATGGACTCGGGATACGCAGTATTTT.

The chain couples TRBV6-2 or TRBV6-3 to TRBJ2-7, with 8 bases aligning to TRBD1. Germline-derived CDR1 and CDR2 are MNHEY and SVGEGT. After removal of 7 bases from V and 3 bases from J, the junction contained 11 bases not matched to a gene. This CDR3 spans 15 amino acids. The CDR3 bases are TGTGCCAGCACCCGATCCGGGACAGGATTCTACGAGCAGTACTTC. Amino acid sequence: CASTRSGTGFYEQYF.

This chain joins TRBV7-9 and TRBJ2-3, with D possibly TRBD2 on 5 matching bases. Between the trimmed V and J ends, which lost 1 base and 2 bases, there was a span of 7 bases. Germline V lookup: CDR1 SEHNR, CDR2 FQNEAQ (reference sequence). The CDR3 is made up of 14 amino acids. CDR3 sequence (DNA): TGTGCCAGCAGCTTAGGGGAGTTCACAGATACGCAGTATTTT. Protein sequence: CASSLGEFTDTQYF.

This clonotype was seen more than once but under ten times. V is TRBV20-1 and J is TRBJ2-7; TRBD2 might be the D (6 bases). Germline CDR1 is DFQATT and CDR2 is SNEGSKA (reference sequence). This CDR3 spans 16 amino acids. Between the trimmed V and J ends, which lost 0 bases and 2 bases, there was a span of 17 bases. For the CDR3, the DNA is TGCAGTGCTAGAGACGGCAGGGAGGTCCAGACCTACGAGCAGTACTTC. It yields the protein CSARDGREVQTYEQYF.

The chain carries TRBV5-1 and TRBJ2-2; 11 bases are shared with TRBD2. The junction had 3 bases not matched to a gene; V was cut back by 0 bases and J by 2 bases. The germline V gene has CDR1 SGHRS and CDR2 YFSETQ. CDR3 size: 17 residues. The CDR3 DNA reads as TGCGCCAGCAGCTTGGAGACTAGCGGGATAAACACCGGGGAGCTGTTTTTT. It translates to CASSLETSGINTGELFF.

V and J are TRBV19 and TRBJ2-1, with TRBD2 identical over 10 bases. The CDR3 consists of 15 residues. The J segment lost 8 bases and the V segment lost 9 bases, leaving 13 bases of the junction unmatched. In germline, CDR1 is LNHDA, CDR2 SQIVND (reference sequence). The DNA for the CDR3 is TGTGCCAGCAGAGAGGTAGCGGGAGGCGGAGATGAGCAGTTCTTC. This gives the protein CASREVAGGGDEQFF.

This chain connects TRBV9 to TRBJ1-5; 9 nucleotides align to TRBD1. The CDR3 loop spans 14 amino acids. V lost 7 bases to trimming and J lost 4 bases; unmatched junction nucleotides: 6. In germline, CDR1 is SGDLS, CDR2 YYNGEE. CDR3 DNA: TGTGCCAGCGCTATGGGACAGGGTAATCAGCCCCAGCATTTT. It translates to CASAMGQGNQPQHF.